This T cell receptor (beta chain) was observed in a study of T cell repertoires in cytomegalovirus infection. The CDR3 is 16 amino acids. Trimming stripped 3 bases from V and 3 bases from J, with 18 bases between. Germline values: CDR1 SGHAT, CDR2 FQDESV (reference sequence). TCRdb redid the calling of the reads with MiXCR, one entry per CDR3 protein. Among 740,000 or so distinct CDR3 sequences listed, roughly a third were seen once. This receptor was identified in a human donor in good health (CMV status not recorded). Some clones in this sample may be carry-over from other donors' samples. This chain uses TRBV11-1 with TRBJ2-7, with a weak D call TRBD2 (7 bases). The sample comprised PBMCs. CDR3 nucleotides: TGTGCCAGCAGCTTGCGAGGGGGGGCTGCCGGCTACGAGCAGTACTTC. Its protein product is CASSLRGGAAGYEQYF.